These T cell receptor beta chains were read from a single sample in a study of metastatic and nonmetastatic thyroid tumors. TCRdb re-clonotyped the PCR reads through MiXCR. The table shows just under 4,000 clones, with less than 25% occurring only once. Material for sequencing was tumor tissue. These receptor sequences come from a female donor with papillary thyroid cancer or a benign thyroid nodule (not recorded which). Some clones in this sample may be carry-over from other donors' samples. Each CDR3 is given with its conserved first and last residue. Each record gives: V gene, D gene, J gene, clone size, CDR3 protein, CDR3 DNA. D genes are given only for firm matches. The size entry is marked missing in some rows and otherwise reads once, few, many or a size class.

TRBV4-1	NA	TRBJ2-2	NA	CASSDDSANTGELFF	TGCGCCAGCAGCGACGACAGCGCTAACACCGGGGAGCTGTTTTTT
TRBV2	NA	TRBJ2-7	few	CASRRDARGQYF	TGTGCCAGCAGAAGGGACGCCCGGGGGCAGTACTTC
TRBV28	TRBD1	TRBJ1-2	large	CASSRDRGLNGYTF	TGTGCCAGCAGTCGGGACAGGGGGCTCAATGGCTACACCTTC
TRBV11-2	NA	TRBJ1-4	medium-sized	CASSLAVSRVNEKLFF	TGTGCCAGCAGCTTAGCGGTTAGCAGGGTGAATGAAAAACTGTTTTTT
TRBV19	TRBD1	TRBJ1-5	medium-sized	CASSSAFDRGRNQPQHF	TGTGCCAGTAGTAGTGCATTTGACAGGGGACGCAATCAGCCCCAGCATTTT
TRBV15	TRBD2	TRBJ2-1	medium-sized	CATSRERTSSDEQFF	TGTGCCACCAGCAGGGAAAGGACTAGTTCAGATGAGCAGTTCTTC
TRBV9	TRBD1	TRBJ1-2	NA	CASSPTGEGLYGYTF	TGTGCCAGCAGCCCCACAGGGGAGGGCCTCTATGGCTACACCTTC
TRBV6-2/TRBV6-3	NA	TRBJ1-2	NA	CASSFRWDSYGYTF	TGTGCCAGCAGTTTTAGATGGGACTCCTATGGCTACACCTTC
TRBV20-1	TRBD1	TRBJ1-6	NA	CSATTGIHNSPLHF	TGCAGTGCCACGACAGGGATCCATAATTCACCCCTCCACTTT
TRBV27	TRBD2	TRBJ2-1	few	CATRRAGGNEQFF	TGTGCCACCCGGAGGGCCGGGGGGAATGAGCAGTTCTTC
TRBV11-2	NA	TRBJ1-6	few	CASSLDRVHNSPLHF	TGTGCCAGCAGCTTAGATCGGGTACATAATTCACCCCTCCACTTT
TRBV6-1	NA	TRBJ2-2	medium-sized	CASSGSTTGELFF	TGTGCCAGCAGCGGATCAACCACCGGGGAGCTGTTTTTT
TRBV6-2/TRBV6-3	TRBD2	TRBJ2-1	NA	CASSRSYMAGGLYEQFF	TGTGCCAGCAGCCGTTCCTATATGGCGGGAGGGCTATATGAGCAGTTCTTC
TRBV2	NA	TRBJ1-1	few	CASSEIMNTEAFF	TGTGCCAGCAGTGAGATCATGAACACTGAAGCTTTCTTT
TRBV25-1	TRBD1	TRBJ2-2	NA	CASSEQGDTGELFF	TGTGCCAGCAGTGAACAGGGGGACACCGGGGAGCTGTTTTTT
TRBV6-5	NA	TRBJ2-1	NA	CAGSHMTGRVSYNEQFF	TGTGCCGGCAGTCACATGACCGGGAGAGTCTCCTACAATGAGCAGTTCTTC
TRBV10-1	TRBD1	TRBJ1-1	few	CASSEKGTGWAEAFF	TGCGCCAGCAGTGAAAAGGGGACAGGGTGGGCTGAAGCTTTCTTT
TRBV5-5	NA	TRBJ2-2	NA	CASMGGELFF	TGTGCCAGCATGGGTGGGGAGCTGTTTTTT
TRBV11-1	TRBD1	TRBJ2-3	once	CASSLEYGTGGRTDTQYF	TGTGCCAGCAGCTTAGAATACGGGACAGGGGGCCGCACAGATACGCAGTATTTT
TRBV6-2/TRBV6-3	NA	TRBJ1-6	many	CASSPADRTRLDSPLHF	TGTGCCAGCAGTCCAGCAGACAGAACTAGGTTGGATTCACCCCTCCACTTT
TRBV28	NA	TRBJ1-1	NA	CASSLRRVEAFF	TGTGCCAGCAGTTTGAGGAGGGTTGAAGCTTTCTTT
TRBV6-1	NA	TRBJ1-1	large	CASSEVRWTEAFF	TGTGCCAGCAGTGAGGTGAGGTGGACTGAAGCTTTCTTT
TRBV2	TRBD1	TRBJ1-1	many	CASRSDRANTEAFF	TGTGCCAGCAGGTCGGACAGGGCGAACACTGAAGCTTTCTTT
TRBV5-1	NA	TRBJ2-7	NA	CASSLADGFEQYF	TGCGCCAGCAGCTTGGCGGACGGATTCGAGCAGTACTTC
TRBV20-1	NA	TRBJ2-7	NA	CSASRTAEDKQYF	TGCAGTGCTTCTAGGACAGCGGAGGACAAGCAGTACTTC
TRBV11-1	NA	TRBJ2-2	NA	CASSLERLGELFF	TGTGCCAGCAGCTTAGAACGCCTCGGGGAGCTGTTTTTT
TRBV6-2/TRBV6-3	TRBD1	TRBJ1-2	few	CASSYWTGVYGYTF	TGTGCCAGCAGTTATTGGACAGGCGTTTATGGCTACACCTTC
TRBV30	NA	TRBJ1-1	many	CAWSVGGSLNTEAFF	TGTGCCTGGAGTGTGGGCGGATCTCTGAACACTGAAGCTTTCTTT
TRBV5-6	NA	TRBJ2-1	NA	CASSLLQLRHNEQFF	TGTGCCAGCAGCTTGTTGCAGCTTCGGCACAATGAGCAGTTCTTC
TRBV29-1	TRBD2	TRBJ2-1	NA	CSVVGLADSPGNEQFF	TGCAGCGTTGTAGGTCTAGCGGATTCCCCTGGCAATGAGCAGTTCTTT
TRBV4-1	NA	TRBJ1-1	many	CASSQEGGLELEAFF	TGCGCCAGCAGCCAAGAAGGAGGTTTGGAGCTTGAAGCTTTCTTT
TRBV20-1	NA	TRBJ2-3	NA	CSARDRETHTDTQYF	TGCAGTGCTAGAGATAGGGAGACCCACACAGATACGCAGTATTTT
TRBV27	NA	TRBJ2-1	medium-sized	CASSSFSAGEQFF	TGTGCCAGCAGCTCCTTCAGCGCGGGTGAGCAGTTCTTC
TRBV27	TRBD1	TRBJ1-2	large	CASSLEPITGAYGYTF	TGTGCCAGCAGTTTGGAGCCAATAACAGGGGCCTATGGCTACACCTTC
TRBV7-2	TRBD2	TRBJ2-1	NA	CASSLSPRGGGNEQFF	TGTGCCAGCAGCTTATCGCCCCGGGGCGGGGGAAATGAGCAGTTCTTC
TRBV28	NA	TRBJ2-3	NA	CASRDLGTDTQYF	TGTGCCAGCAGAGACCTTGGCACAGATACGCAGTATTTT
TRBV15	TRBD1	TRBJ2-7	NA	CATSRDSGQGSPYEQYF	TGTGCCACCAGCAGAGATTCGGGACAGGGGTCTCCCTACGAGCAGTACTTC
TRBV12-3/TRBV12-4	NA	TRBJ2-1	few	CASSYRERHNEQFF	TGTGCCAGCAGTTATAGGGAGAGGCACAATGAGCAGTTCTTC
TRBV2	TRBD2	TRBJ2-7	many	CASSVGGPYEQYF	TGTGCCAGCAGTGTGGGAGGGCCCTACGAGCAGTACTTC
TRBV11-3	NA	TRBJ2-5	medium-sized	CASSLDRRTTETQYF	TGTGCCAGCAGCTTAGATCGGAGGACAACAGAGACCCAGTACTTC
TRBV5-1	TRBD1	TRBJ1-1	NA	CASSLVQGMNTEAFF	TGCGCCAGCAGCCTAGTACAGGGGATGAACACTGAAGCTTTCTTT